The sequence of this TCR beta chain was determined in a study of blood T cells in healthy people across ages. The study's findings and limits: Reliance upon unsorted PBMCs precluded definitive naive versus antigen-experienced comparison.

This CDR3 spans 15 amino acids. Germline loops: CDR1 SEHNR, CDR2 FQNEAQ (reference sequence). Trimming removed 5 bases from V and 8 bases from J; junction bases left unmatched: 9. Details on this clonotype: The antigen is undetermined.

With a J-beta primer mix and a sample-barcoded 5' primer, a second PCR ran about 6 to 11 cycles. TCRdb recomputed calls from the 5' RACE reads with MiXCR, one row per CDR3 protein. The sample lists roughly 860,000 distinct CDR3 sequences, around 62% seen once, with 25% to 30% in the top ten. This TCR came from a man aged 25 to 45 in good health. The chain joins TRBV7-9 to TRBJ2-2; TRBD1 agrees at 9 bases. Sequencing was carried out using blood. CDR3: CASSQDRGTPGELFF. The CDR3 DNA follows: TGTGCCAGCAGCCAGGACAGGGGCACCCCGGGGGAGCTGTTTTTT.